The T cell receptor (beta chain) under discussion was sequenced for a study of blood T cell repertoires in COVID-19. Study in general: PBMCs, B-cell-depleted T cells, or T cells were the source of the cDNA or gDNA that made up the material.

The protocol was immunoSEQ multiplex PCR, while the TCRdb copy is restricted to in-frame clones and leaves out a portion. The sample has fewer than 30,000 clones, 84% seen once. The junction had 8 bases not matched to a gene; V was cut back by 6 bases and J by 0 bases. There are 18 residues in the CDR3. Per the germline V gene, CDR1 is MNHEY and CDR2 is SMNVEV (reference sequence). The chain uses TRBV27 and TRBJ2-5; TRBD2 matches at 15 bases. The source material was peripheral blood. This TCR was sampled from a man between 65 and 85 years old with active COVID-19. CDR3 nucleotide sequence: TGTGCCAGCAGAAGCGGGACTAGCGGGGGGCAGTACCAAGAGACCCAGTACTTC. It codes for CASRSGTSGGQYQETQYF.